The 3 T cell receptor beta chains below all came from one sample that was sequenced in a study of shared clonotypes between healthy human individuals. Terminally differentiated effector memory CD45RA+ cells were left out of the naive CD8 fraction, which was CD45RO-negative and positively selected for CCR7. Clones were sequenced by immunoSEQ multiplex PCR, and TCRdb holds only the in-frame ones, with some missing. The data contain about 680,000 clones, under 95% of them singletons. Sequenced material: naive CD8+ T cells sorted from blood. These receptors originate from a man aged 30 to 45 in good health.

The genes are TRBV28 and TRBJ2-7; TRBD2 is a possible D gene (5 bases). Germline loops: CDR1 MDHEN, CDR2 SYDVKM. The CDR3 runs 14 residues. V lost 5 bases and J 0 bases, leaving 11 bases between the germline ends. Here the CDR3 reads CASSLFGNSYEQYF. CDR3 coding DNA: TGTGCCAGCAGTCTTTTCGGGAACTCCTACGAGCAGTACTTC.

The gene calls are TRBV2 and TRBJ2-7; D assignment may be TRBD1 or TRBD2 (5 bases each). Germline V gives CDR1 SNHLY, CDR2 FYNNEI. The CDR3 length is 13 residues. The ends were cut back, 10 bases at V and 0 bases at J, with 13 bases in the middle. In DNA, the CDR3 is TGTGCCACCAGGGACCAGAGCTCCTACGAGCAGTACTTC. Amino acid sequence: CATRDQSSYEQYF. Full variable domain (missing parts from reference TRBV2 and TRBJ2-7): EPEVTQTPSHQVTQMGQEVILRCVPISNHLYFYWYRQILGQKVEFLVSFYNNEISEKSEIFDDQFSVERPDGSNFTLKIRSTKLEDSAMYFCATRDQSSYEQYFGPGTRLTVT.

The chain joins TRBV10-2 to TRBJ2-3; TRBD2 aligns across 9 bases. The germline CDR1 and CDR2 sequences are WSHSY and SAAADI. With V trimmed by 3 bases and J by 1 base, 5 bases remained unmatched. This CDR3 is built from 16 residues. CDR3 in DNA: TGCGCCAGCAGTGATGCTAGCGGGACCCGCACAGATACGCAGTATTTT. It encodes CASSDASGTRTDTQYF.